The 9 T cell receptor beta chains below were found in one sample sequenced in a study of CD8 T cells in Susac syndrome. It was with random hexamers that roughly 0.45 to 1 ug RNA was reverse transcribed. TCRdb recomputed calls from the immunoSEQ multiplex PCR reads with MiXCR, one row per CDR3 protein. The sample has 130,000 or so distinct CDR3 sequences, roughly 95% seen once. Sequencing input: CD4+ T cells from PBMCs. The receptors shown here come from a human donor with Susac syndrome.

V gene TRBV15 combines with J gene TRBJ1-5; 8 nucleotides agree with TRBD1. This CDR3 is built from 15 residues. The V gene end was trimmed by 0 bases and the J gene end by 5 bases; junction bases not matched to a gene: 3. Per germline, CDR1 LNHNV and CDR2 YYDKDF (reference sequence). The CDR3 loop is CATSRDRQGYQPQHF. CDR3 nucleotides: TGTGCCACCAGCAGAGATCGACAGGGGTATCAGCCCCAGCATTTT.

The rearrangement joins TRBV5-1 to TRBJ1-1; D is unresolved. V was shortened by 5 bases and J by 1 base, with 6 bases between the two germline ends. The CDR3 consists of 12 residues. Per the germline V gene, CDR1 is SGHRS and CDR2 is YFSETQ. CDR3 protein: CASRLANTEAFF. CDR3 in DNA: TGCGCCAGCAGACTTGCGAACACTGAAGCTTTCTTT. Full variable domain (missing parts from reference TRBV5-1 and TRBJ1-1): KAGVTQTPRYLIKTRGQQVTLSCSPISGHRSVSWYQQTPGQGLQFLFEYFSETQRNKGNFPGRFSGRQFSNSRSEMNVSTLELGDSALYLCASRLANTEAFFGQGTRLTVV.

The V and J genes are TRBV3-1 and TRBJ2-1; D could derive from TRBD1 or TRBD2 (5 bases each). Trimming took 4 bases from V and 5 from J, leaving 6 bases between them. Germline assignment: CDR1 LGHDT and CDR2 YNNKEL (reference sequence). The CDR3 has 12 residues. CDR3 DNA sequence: TGTGCCAGCAGCCCGGGGCACAATGAGCAGTTCTTC. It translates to CASSPGHNEQFF.

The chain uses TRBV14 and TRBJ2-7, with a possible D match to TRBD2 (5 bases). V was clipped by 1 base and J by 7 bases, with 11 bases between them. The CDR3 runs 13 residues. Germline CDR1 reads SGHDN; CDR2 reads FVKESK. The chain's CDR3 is CASSQGGIGEQYF. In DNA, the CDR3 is TGTGCCAGCAGCCAAGGAGGGATTGGGGAGCAGTACTTC.

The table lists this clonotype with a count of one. The CDR3 protein is CSARDGGRDIQYF. CDR3 nucleotide sequence: TGCAGTGCTAGAGATGGGGGGAGGGACATTCAGTACTTC. The genes are TRBV20-1 and TRBJ2-4, with 7 bases identical to TRBD2. The CDR3 covers 13 residues. The germline V gene has CDR1 DFQATT and CDR2 SNEGSKA (reference sequence). V shed 0 bases and J 8 bases; nucleotides not matched to a gene: 4.

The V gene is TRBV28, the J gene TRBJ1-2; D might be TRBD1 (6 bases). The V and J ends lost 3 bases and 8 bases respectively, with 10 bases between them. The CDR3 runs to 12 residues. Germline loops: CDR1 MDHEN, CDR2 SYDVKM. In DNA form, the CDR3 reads TGTGCCAGCAGTTTGAGGGGGGAAGGCTACACCTTC. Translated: CASSLRGEGYTF.

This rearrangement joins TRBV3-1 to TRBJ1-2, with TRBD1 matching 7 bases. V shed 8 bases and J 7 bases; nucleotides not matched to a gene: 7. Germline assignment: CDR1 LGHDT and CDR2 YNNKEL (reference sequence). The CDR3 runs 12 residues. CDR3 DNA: TGTGCCAGCGCCAGGACAGGCGGTGGCTACACCTTC. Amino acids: CASARTGGGYTF.

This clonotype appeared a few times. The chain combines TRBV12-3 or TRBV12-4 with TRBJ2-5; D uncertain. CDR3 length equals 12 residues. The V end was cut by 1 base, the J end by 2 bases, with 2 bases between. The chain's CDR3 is CASSLGQETQYF. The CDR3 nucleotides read TGTGCCAGCAGTTTAGGGCAAGAGACCCAGTACTTC.

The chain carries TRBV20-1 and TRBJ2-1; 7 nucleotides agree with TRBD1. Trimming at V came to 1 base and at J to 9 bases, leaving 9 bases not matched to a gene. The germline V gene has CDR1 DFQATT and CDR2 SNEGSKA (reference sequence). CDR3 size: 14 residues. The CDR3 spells CSARVGTALGEQFF. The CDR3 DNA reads TGCAGTGCTAGAGTCGGGACAGCCTTAGGTGAGCAGTTCTTC.